Following are 22 T cell receptor beta chains from one sample sequenced in a study of blood T cell repertoires in COVID-19. TCRdb keeps only in-frame clones here, not all; method: immunoSEQ multiplex PCR. The sample shows some 130,000 clones, approximately 89% of them seen only once. Sequenced sample: peripheral blood. The origin of the receptors is a man aged 50 to 60 with acute or convalescent COVID-19.

V and J are TRBV6-5 and TRBJ1-3, with D perhaps matching TRBD1 (5 bases). This CDR3 has 16 amino acids. V was cut by 2 bases and J by 1 base, with 12 bases left in between. The germline gives CDR1 MNHEY, CDR2 SVGAGI. CDR3 DNA: TGTGCCAGCAGTTACGGCCCCGGGGGATCTGGAAACACCATATATTTT. Its translation: CASSYGPGGSGNTIYF.

The V call is TRBV29-1, the J call TRBJ1-2; D gene uncertain. CDR1 and CDR2 from the germline V gene are SQVTM and ANQGSEA. This CDR3 contains 15 residues. The germline V and J ends were trimmed by 6 bases and 0 bases, with 17 bases remaining between them. As DNA, the CDR3 is TGCAGCGTAGACCCTCGGGATTTAACTAACTATGGCTACACCTTC. It translates to CSVDPRDLTNYGYTF. The variable domain in full, completed from reference TRBV29-1 and TRBJ1-2, reads SAVISQKPSRDICQRGTSLTIQCQVDSQVTMMFWYRQQPGQSLTLIATANQGSEATYESGFVIDKFPISRPNLTFSTLTVSNMSPEDSSIYLCSVDPRDLTNYGYTFGSGTRLTVV.

The chain is built from TRBV5-8 and TRBJ1-3; 8 nucleotides match TRBD1. The CDR3 covers 16 residues. CDR1 and CDR2 from the germline V gene are SGHTS and YDEGEE. With 1 base clipped from V and 3 bases from J, the junction kept 6 bases outside the gene matches. The chain's CDR3 is CASSLHPGGLGNTIYF. CDR3 DNA: TGTGCCAGCAGCTTGCACCCAGGGGGCCTTGGAAACACCATATATTTT.

The V gene is TRBV9, the J gene TRBJ1-3; no definite D call. Germline loops: CDR1 SGDLS, CDR2 YYNGEE. This CDR3 region has 16 residues. Trimming shortened V by 3 bases and J by 0 bases, and 13 bases separated the two germline ends. CDR3 bases: TGTGCCAGCAGCGCCATAGGGAGAGCCTCTGGAAACACCATATATTTT. This gives the protein CASSAIGRASGNTIYF.

The chain is built from TRBV6-4 and TRBJ2-1; the D gene is possibly TRBD2 (6 bases). The germline CDR1 and CDR2 sequences are MRHNA and SNTAGT. This CDR3 contains 16 residues. V lost 6 bases and J lost 4, with 19 bases in between. The chain's CDR3 is CASRQDGGSGYNEQFF. In DNA, the CDR3 is TGTGCCAGCAGACAAGATGGGGGTAGCGGTTACAATGAGCAGTTCTTC.

V gene TRBV20-1 combines with J gene TRBJ2-1; 7 nucleotides agree with TRBD2. The CDR3 loop spans 10 amino acids. With V trimmed by 8 bases and J by 9 bases, 4 bases remained unmatched. In germline, CDR1 is DFQATT, CDR2 SNEGSKA (reference sequence). The CDR3 region is CSTLATEQFF. The CDR3 DNA is TGCAGTACACTAGCGACTGAGCAGTTCTTC.

The chain joins TRBV28 to TRBJ1-5, with 7 bases aligning to TRBD1. This CDR3 comprises 14 residues. The V gene's germline CDR1 is MDHEN and CDR2 SYDVKM. Germline trimming cut 6 bases from V and 7 bases from J; bases unmatched to any gene: 9. As DNA, the CDR3 is TGTGCCAGCAGCCCGACAGGGAGAAGACAGCCCCAGCATTTT. This sequence encodes CASSPTGRRQPQHF.

The chain joins TRBV3-1 (or the pseudogene TRBV3-2) to TRBJ2-2, with TRBD1 matching 8 bases. The J segment lost 7 bases and the V segment lost 4 bases, leaving 5 bases of the junction unmatched. The V gene's germline CDR1 is LGHDT and CDR2 YNNKEL (reference sequence). CDR3 length: 14 residues. CDR3 amino acids: CASSPGGALGELFF. CDR3 DNA: TGTGCCAGCAGCCCAGGGGGCGCGCTCGGGGAGCTGTTTTTT.

V is TRBV9 and J is TRBJ2-3, with D possibly TRBD2 on 6 matching bases. Germline V lookup: CDR1 SGDLS, CDR2 YYNGEE. V lost 4 bases, J lost 7 bases, and 13 bases lay in between. The CDR3 length is 13 residues. The CDR3 nucleotides are TGTGCCAGCAGCCCCCCGGGAGTAAATACGCAGTATTTT. Encoded protein: CASSPPGVNTQYF.

The gene calls are TRBV5-1 and TRBJ2-7; 9 positions agree with TRBD1. This CDR3 contains 14 residues. Germline V lookup: CDR1 SGHRS, CDR2 YFSETQ. Trimming at V came to 5 bases and at J to 2 bases, leaving 5 bases not matched to a gene. CDR3: CASSPRTGAYEQYF. CDR3 coding DNA: TGCGCCAGCAGTCCCCGGACAGGGGCCTACGAGCAGTACTTC.

The genes are TRBV3-1 (or the pseudogene TRBV3-2) and TRBJ2-2; D is possibly TRBD2 (5 bases). Trimming removed 2 bases at V and 1 base at J, with 5 bases between. This CDR3 is 14 amino acids long. The germline V gene encodes CDR1 LGHDT and CDR2 YNNKEL (reference sequence). The CDR3 nucleotides read TGTGCCAGCAGCCAACGGGAGAACACCGGGGAGCTGTTTTTT. Translation gives CASSQRENTGELFF.

The chain carries TRBV27 and TRBJ1-6, with D possibly matching TRBD1 (6 bases). The CDR3 is made up of 16 amino acids. Germline V lookup: CDR1 MNHEY, CDR2 SMNVEV (reference sequence). V was trimmed by 4 bases and J by 7 bases, leaving 17 bases between them. The CDR3 DNA follows: TGTGCCAGCAGTTCTCAGGGGATGGTTGGGAATTCACCCCTCCACTTT. It is translated as CASSSQGMVGNSPLHF.

The chain is built from TRBV6-1 and TRBJ1-1; no clear D gene. The CDR3 runs 16 residues. Germline values: CDR1 MNHNS, CDR2 SASEGT. V lost 3 bases to trimming and J lost 6 bases, with 20 bases between them. The chain's CDR3 is CASSEMAGTRMPEAFF. In DNA, the CDR3 is TGTGCCAGCAGTGAGATGGCAGGTACCCGAATGCCTGAAGCTTTCTTT.

This rearrangement joins TRBV20-1 to TRBJ1-5; TRBD1 is a possible D gene (5 bases). Germline V CDR1 and CDR2: DFQATT, SNEGSKA (reference sequence). Trimming removed 3 bases from V and 8 bases from J, with 11 bases in between. This CDR3 comprises 12 residues. DNA of the CDR3: TGCAGTGCTAGTGGCGGGGGAAAGCCCCAGCATTTT. Amino acids: CSASGGGKPQHF.

The chain employs TRBV2 and TRBJ2-7, with 9 nucleotides matching TRBD2. The V segment lost 8 bases and the J segment 6 bases; nucleotides outside the gene matches: 8. The CDR3 covers 13 residues. Germline values: CDR1 SNHLY, CDR2 FYNNEI. CDR3 amino acids: CASLGGGAAEQYF. As DNA, the CDR3 is TGTGCCAGCTTGGGCGGGGGGGCCGCCGAGCAGTACTTC.

The chain is built from TRBV6-6 and TRBJ1-1, with 9 bases aligning to TRBD1. With 4 bases clipped from V and 5 bases from J, the junction kept 5 bases outside the gene matches. The CDR3 totals 14 residues. From germline, CDR1 is MNHNY and CDR2 SVGAGI (reference sequence). CDR3 sequence: CASSSTGGGTEAFF. CDR3 nucleotide sequence: TGTGCCAGCAGTTCGACAGGGGGAGGGACTGAAGCTTTCTTT.

The V gene is TRBV27, the J gene TRBJ1-4, with a weak D call TRBD1 (6 bases). Deletions cut 8 bases from V and 5 bases from J, with 15 bases between. Germline CDR1 MNHEY, CDR2 SMNVEV (reference sequence). The CDR3 consists of 14 residues. The CDR3 loop is CASSRGSLNEKLFF. In DNA, the CDR3 is TGTGCCAGCTCCAGGGGCAGTTTGAATGAAAAACTGTTTTTT. The full variable domain, its missing parts supplied by reference TRBV27 and TRBJ1-4, is EAQVTQNPRYLITVTGKKLTVTCSQNMNHEYMSWYRQDPGLGLRQIYYSMNVEVTDKGDVPEGYKVSRKEKRNFPLILESPSPNQTSLYFCASSRGSLNEKLFFGSGTQLSVL.

The rearrangement joins TRBV9 to TRBJ2-1; D perhaps matches TRBD1 (5 bases). Trimming pared 2 bases from V and 1 base from J, leaving 7 bases between. Germline assignment: CDR1 SGDLS and CDR2 YYNGEE. The CDR3 runs to 14 residues. CDR3 amino acids: CASSVQGSYNEQFF. The CDR3 coding sequence is TGTGCCAGCAGCGTTCAGGGTTCCTACAATGAGCAGTTCTTC.

CDR3 loop: CASSFTGTGGTEAFF. CDR3 DNA: TGCGCCAGCAGCTTTACCGGGACAGGCGGCACTGAAGCTTTCTTT. This chain links TRBV5-1 with TRBJ1-1, with 8 bases identical to TRBD1. Trimming took 2 bases from V and 4 from J; bases not matched to a gene: 7. There are 15 residues in the CDR3. Germline V gene sequence: CDR1 SGHRS, CDR2 YFSETQ.

The gene calls are TRBV6-6 and TRBJ1-5; a possible D gene is TRBD1 (6 bases). Germline assignment: CDR1 MNHNY and CDR2 SVGAGI (reference sequence). The CDR3 consists of 13 residues. V dropped 5 bases and J dropped 7 bases, with 12 bases sitting between them. The CDR3: CASSTQGRQPQHF. The DNA for the CDR3 is TGTGCCAGCAGTACCCAGGGGAGACAGCCCCAGCATTTT.

This rearrangement joins TRBV7-9 to TRBJ1-1, with unresolved D. The length of the CDR3 is 13 residues. Germline CDR1 and CDR2: SEHNR and FQNEAQ (reference sequence). Trimming shortened V by 3 bases and J by 8 bases, and 13 bases separated the two germline ends. The CDR3 sequence is CASSFSGIVEAFF. Written as DNA, the CDR3 is TGTGCCAGCAGCTTTTCGGGGATAGTAGAAGCTTTCTTT.

The chain couples TRBV29-1 to TRBJ2-7; TRBD1 matches at 7 bases. The CDR3 has 11 residues. CDR1 is SQVTM, CDR2 ANQGSEA, per germline. Germline trimming cut 8 bases from V and 6 bases from J; bases unmatched to any gene: 7. CDR3 region: CSSYTGAEQYF. The CDR3 DNA reads TGCAGCTCTTATACAGGGGCCGAGCAGTACTTC.